One T cell receptor (beta chain) is described in this entry. Its antigen remains unidentified. V dropped 1 base and J dropped 2 bases, with 12 bases sitting between them. Per germline, CDR1 SGHRS and CDR2 YFSETQ. CDR3 length equals 15 residues. The data stem from a study of cytomegalovirus exposure and HLA in healthy donors. Across the study: Early released data comprised about 85 million unique TCRs from HLA-typed donors.

Whole-study results and caveats: In vitro confirmation showed three CMV-associated chains to be CMV antigen specific. Prior analysis indicated that the majority of TCR beta V segments exhibited productivity approximately 87% or approximately 30% of the time.

The PCR employed 60 Vbeta primers together with 13 Jbeta primers. Here immunoSEQ multiplex PCR was the method, and the copy in TCRdb shows in-frame clones only, minus some. Counted here are some 170,000 clones, 75% to 90% occurring once; the ten biggest clones make up 4.1%. The receptor was isolated from a man over 45 in good health and CMV-seropositive. The sequencing input was PBMCs. The V and J genes are TRBV5-1 and TRBJ2-5; D is ambiguous. Here the CDR3 reads CASSLLLQLQETQYF. The CDR3, as DNA: TGCGCCAGCAGCTTGCTCTTACAGTTACAAGAGACCCAGTACTTC.